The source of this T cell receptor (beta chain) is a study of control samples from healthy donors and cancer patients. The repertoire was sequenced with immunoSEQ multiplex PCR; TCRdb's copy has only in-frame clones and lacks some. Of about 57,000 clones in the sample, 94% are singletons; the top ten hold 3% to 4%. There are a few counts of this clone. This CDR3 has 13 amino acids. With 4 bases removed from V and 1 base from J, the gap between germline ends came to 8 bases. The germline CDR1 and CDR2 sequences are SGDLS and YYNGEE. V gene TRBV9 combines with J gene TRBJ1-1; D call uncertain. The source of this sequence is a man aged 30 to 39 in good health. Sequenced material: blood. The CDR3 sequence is CASSLSGNTEAFF. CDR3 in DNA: TGTGCCAGCAGCCTTAGTGGGAACACTGAAGCTTTCTTT.